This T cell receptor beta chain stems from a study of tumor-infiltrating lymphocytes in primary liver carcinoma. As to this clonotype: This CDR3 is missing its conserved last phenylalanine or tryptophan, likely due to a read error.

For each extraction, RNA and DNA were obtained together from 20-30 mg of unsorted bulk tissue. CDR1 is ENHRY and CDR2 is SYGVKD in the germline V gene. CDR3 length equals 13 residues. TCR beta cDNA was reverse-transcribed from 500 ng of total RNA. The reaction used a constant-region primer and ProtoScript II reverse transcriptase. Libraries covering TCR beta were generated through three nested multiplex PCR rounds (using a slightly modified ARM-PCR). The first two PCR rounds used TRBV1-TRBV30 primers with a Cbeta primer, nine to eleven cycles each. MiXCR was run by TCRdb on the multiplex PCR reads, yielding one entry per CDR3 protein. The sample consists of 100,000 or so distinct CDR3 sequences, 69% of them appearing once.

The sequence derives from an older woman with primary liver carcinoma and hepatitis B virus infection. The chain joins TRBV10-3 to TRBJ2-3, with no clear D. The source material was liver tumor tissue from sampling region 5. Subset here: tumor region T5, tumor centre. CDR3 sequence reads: CDISETGEGTQYS. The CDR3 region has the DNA TGTGACATCAGTGAGACTGGAGAAGGAACGCAGTATTCT.